This record covers a single T cell receptor (beta chain). This specimen comes from a study of Ad26.COV2.S vaccination and SARS-CoV-2 variants. Across the whole study: Participants got Ad26.COV2.S intramuscularly, once or twice 56 days apart.

Sample treatment: some 20 received Ad26.COV2.S at low or high dose, single or two shots; 5 received placebo; per-sample allocation not given. The samples were gathered on day 63 after the first injection of vaccine or placebo. Profiling relied on immunoSEQ multiplex PCR, and the TCRdb table lists in-frame clones only, not all of them. The table shows around 250,000 clones, with around nine tenths occurring only once. The CDR3 sequence is 12 residues long. The germline V gene encodes CDR1 SQVTM and CDR2 ANQGSEA. The V and J ends lost 8 bases and 4 bases respectively, with 14 bases between them. Sequences were derived from peripheral blood, sampled in a trial of Ad26.COV2.S vaccine versus placebo. The sequence derives from a person aged 18-60 years who received the Ad26.COV2.S COVID-19 vaccine or a placebo. The rearrangement uses TRBV29-1 and TRBJ2-5; D is perhaps TRBD2 (6 bases). Written as DNA, the CDR3 is TGCAGCTACCGGGGGTCGGGAGAGACCCAGTACTTC. It yields the protein CSYRGSGETQYF.